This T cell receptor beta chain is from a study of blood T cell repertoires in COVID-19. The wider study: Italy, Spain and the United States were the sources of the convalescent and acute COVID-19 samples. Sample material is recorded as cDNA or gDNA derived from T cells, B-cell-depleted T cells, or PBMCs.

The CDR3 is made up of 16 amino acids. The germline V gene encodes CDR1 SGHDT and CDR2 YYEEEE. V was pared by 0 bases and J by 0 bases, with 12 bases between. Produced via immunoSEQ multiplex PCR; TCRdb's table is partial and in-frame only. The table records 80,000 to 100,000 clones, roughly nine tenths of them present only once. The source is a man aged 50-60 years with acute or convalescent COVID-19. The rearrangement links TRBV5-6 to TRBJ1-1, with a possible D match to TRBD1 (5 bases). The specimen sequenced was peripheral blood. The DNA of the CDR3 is TGTGCCAGCAGCTTGGGCCCACCAGGGATGAACACTGAAGCTTTCTTT. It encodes CASSLGPPGMNTEAFF.